What follows describes a single T cell receptor beta chain. The record originates from a study of blood T cell repertoires in COVID-19. For the study at large: Collection of acute and convalescent COVID-19 samples took place in the United States, Italy and Spain. T cells, B-cell-depleted T cells, or PBMCs provided the cDNA or gDNA that served as material.

In the original analysis: By means of reference gene primer amplification, nucleated cell counts were estimated. Using immunoSEQ multiplex PCR, the repertoire was profiled, and TCRdb retains in-frame clones only, with some absent. V and J calls and clone size come straight from that table; D and trimming were deduced from the DNA. This sample has about 100,000 clones; 87% occur once, and the top ten carry around 2%. The CDR3 is 17 amino acids. Germline V gives CDR1 SGHRS, CDR2 YFSETQ. V gave up 2 bases and J gave up 2 bases, with 19 bases separating them. The sample consisted of peripheral blood. The V call is TRBV5-1, the J call TRBJ2-5; the D gene is possibly TRBD1 (8 bases). The receptor was derived from a man in his forties or fifties with active COVID-19. CDR3 nucleotide sequence: TGCGCCAGCAGCTTAGGAAACAGGGGGGGTCGGCAAGAGACCCAGTACTTC. As protein: CASSLGNRGGRQETQYF.